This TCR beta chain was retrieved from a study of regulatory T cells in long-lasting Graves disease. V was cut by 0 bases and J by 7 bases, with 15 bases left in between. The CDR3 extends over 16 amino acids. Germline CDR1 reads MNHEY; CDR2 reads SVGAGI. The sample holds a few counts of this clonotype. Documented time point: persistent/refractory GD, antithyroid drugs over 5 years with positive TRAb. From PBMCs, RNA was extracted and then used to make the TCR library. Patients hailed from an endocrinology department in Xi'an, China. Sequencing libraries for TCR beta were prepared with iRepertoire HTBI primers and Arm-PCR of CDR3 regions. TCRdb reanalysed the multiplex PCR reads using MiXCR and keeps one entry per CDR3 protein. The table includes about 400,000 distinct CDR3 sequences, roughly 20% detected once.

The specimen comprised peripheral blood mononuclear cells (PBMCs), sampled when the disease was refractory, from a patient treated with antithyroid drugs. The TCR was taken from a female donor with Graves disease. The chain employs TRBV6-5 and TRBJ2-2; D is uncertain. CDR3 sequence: CASSYSGISSGGELFF. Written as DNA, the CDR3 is TGTGCCAGCAGTTACTCAGGGATCAGTTCCGGCGGGGAGCTGTTTTTT.